This T cell receptor beta chain was documented in a study of PD-1 blockade in classical Hodgkin lymphoma. Notes on this clone: Its target is unknown.

Overall study results and limits: Complete responders' diversity at baseline resembled that of newly diagnosed patients.

The CDR3 consists of 18 residues. CDR1 and CDR2 (germline): LNHDA, SQIVND (reference sequence). The V end lost 1 base, the J end lost 3 bases, and 18 bases lay between the germline ends. The assay was immunoSEQ multiplex PCR, and TCRdb's table has in-frame clones only and misses some. The sample lists over 15,000 clones, 65% to 85% occurring once. Relapse was seen in all patients after autologous stem cell transplantation, and brentuximab vedotin exposure was variable. The clonotype was recovered from a human donor with classical Hodgkin lymphoma. The sequenced sample was peripheral blood mononuclear cells (PBMCs), obtained before the second cycle of nivolumab. The rearrangement uses TRBV19 and TRBJ2-2, with D hard to call. The CDR3 DNA sequence: TGTGCCAGTAGTATAGTTGGTCCTTCGCGCCACGACACCGGGGAGCTGTTTTTT. Translation gives CASSIVGPSRHDTGELFF.